What follows is one T cell receptor (beta chain) and its context. Its cognate antigen is unknown. This CDR3 spans 16 amino acids. V was cut by 2 bases and J by 2 bases, with 14 bases left in between. Germline V gene lookup returns CDR1 LNHNV and CDR2 YYDKDF (reference sequence). Time point specified: week 23, last vaccination. Doses comprised 300 ug of mutant IDH1 20-mer peptide each, plus topical imiquimod. The data belong to a study of a mutant IDH1 vaccine in newly diagnosed glioma. About the research overall: Vaccination started 4-6 weeks after radiotherapy alone, or with temozolomide cycles. Sex distribution of treated patients was about 60% male and roughly 40% female; mean age was around 40 years. Findings of the study overall: There were vaccine-induced immune responses in 90% to 95% of the patients.

Assay used: immunoSEQ multiplex PCR; TCRdb lists only in-frame clones, some missing. The sample includes about 77,000 clones, more than 80% of them seen just once. This specimen consisted of PBMCs, obtained from a glioma patient whose treatment included an IDH1 peptide vaccine. The genes are TRBV15 and TRBJ2-3, with D perhaps being TRBD1 or TRBD2 (6 bases each). This TCR derives from a woman in her fifties or sixties with glioma. The CDR3 region has the DNA TGTGCCACCAGCAGATATAGCCGGGGGCCCACAGATACGCAGTATTTT. Protein sequence: CATSRYSRGPTDTQYF.